These T cell receptor beta chains were read from a single sample in a study of CD8 T cells in cerebrospinal fluid in Alzheimer's disease. TCRdb re-analyzed the 10x single-cell sequencing reads; it lists each CDR3 protein once, without DNA. This table holds hundreds of distinct CDR3 sequences. Material: cerebrospinal fluid. All receptors come from a human donor with Parkinson's disease. The CDR3 runs from the conserved cysteine through the conserved F or W. Size is omitted from some rows. Given values are once, few, many or a class for expanded clones.

abundance	v_gene	j_gene	len	CDR3aa
medium-sized	TRBV27	TRBJ1-5	13	CASSRIGNQPQHF
medium-sized	TRBV29-1	TRBJ2-7	12	CSGGHTSYEQYF
medium-sized	TRBV2	TRBJ1-5	15	CASNGDRGGTQPQHF
large	TRBV4-3	TRBJ2-1	17	CASRQGVGGGAGNEQFF
medium-sized	TRBV12-3/TRBV12-4	TRBJ2-6	14	CASRAGSGANVLTF
large	TRBV3-1	TRBJ1-1	16	CASSQDWRGSNTEAFF
medium-sized	TRBV29-1	TRBJ2-5	13	CSVIRDGAETQYF
medium-sized	TRBV27	TRBJ2-7	16	CASSLSRTGVIYEQYF
large	TRBV6-2/TRBV6-3	TRBJ2-7	12	CASSYLPGEQYF
-	TRBV6-1	TRBJ2-1	13	CASGNSRGNEQFF
large	TRBV2	TRBJ2-4	12	CASSGAKNIQYF
-	TRBV9	TRBJ2-7	14	CASSHSGRAREQYF
medium-sized	TRBV19	TRBJ2-3	14	CASTTWGGTDTQYF
large	TRBV11-3	TRBJ2-2	16	CASSSVGQASTGELFF
medium-sized	TRBV4-3	TRBJ1-1	16	CASSPDLGDLNTEAFF
medium-sized	TRBV5-1	TRBJ1-2	13	CASSPGQGVGYTF